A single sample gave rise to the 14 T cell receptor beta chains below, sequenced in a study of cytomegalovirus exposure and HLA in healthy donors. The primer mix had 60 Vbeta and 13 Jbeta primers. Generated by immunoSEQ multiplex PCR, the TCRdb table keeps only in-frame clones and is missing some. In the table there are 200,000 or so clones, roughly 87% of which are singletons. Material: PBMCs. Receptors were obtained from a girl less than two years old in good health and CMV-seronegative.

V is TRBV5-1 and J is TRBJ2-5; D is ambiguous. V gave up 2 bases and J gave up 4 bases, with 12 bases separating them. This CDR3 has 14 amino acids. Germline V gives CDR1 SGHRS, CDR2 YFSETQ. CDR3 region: CASSFRTILETQYF. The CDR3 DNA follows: TGCGCCAGCAGCTTCCGTACTATCCTAGAGACCCAGTACTTC.

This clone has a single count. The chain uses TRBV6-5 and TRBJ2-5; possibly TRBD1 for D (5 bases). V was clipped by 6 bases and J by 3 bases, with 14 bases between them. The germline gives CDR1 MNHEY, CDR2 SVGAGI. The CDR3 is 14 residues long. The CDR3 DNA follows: TGTGCCAGCAGCCCTGGACGGACAAAAGAGACCCAGTACTTC. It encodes CASSPGRTKETQYF.

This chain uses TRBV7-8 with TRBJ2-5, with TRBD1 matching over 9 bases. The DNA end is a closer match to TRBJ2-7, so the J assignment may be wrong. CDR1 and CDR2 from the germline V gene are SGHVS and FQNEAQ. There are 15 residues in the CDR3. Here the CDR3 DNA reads TGTGCCAGCAGCTTAGCGGGACAGGGCAGCTACGAGCAGTACTTC. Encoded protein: CASSLAGQGSYEQYF.

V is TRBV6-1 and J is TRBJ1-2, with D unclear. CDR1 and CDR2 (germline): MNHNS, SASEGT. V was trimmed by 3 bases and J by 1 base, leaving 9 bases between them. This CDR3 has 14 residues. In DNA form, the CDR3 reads TGTGCCAGCAGTGAGATTCAGGATAACTATGGCTACACCTTC. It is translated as CASSEIQDNYGYTF.

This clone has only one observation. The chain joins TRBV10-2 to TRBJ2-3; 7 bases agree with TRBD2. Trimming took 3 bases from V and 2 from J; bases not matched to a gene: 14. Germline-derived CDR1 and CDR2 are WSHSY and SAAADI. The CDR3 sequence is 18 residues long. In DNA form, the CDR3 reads TGCGCCAGCAGTGATGGAATAGGGCTAGCGGTTACCACAGATACGCAGTATTTT. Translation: CASSDGIGLAVTTDTQYF.

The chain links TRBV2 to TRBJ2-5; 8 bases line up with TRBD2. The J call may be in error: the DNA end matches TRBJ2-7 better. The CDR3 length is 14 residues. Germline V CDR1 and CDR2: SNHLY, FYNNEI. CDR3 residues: CASITGTRSSEQYF. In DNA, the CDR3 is TGTGCCAGCATAACCGGGACTAGAAGTTCCGAGCAGTACTTC.

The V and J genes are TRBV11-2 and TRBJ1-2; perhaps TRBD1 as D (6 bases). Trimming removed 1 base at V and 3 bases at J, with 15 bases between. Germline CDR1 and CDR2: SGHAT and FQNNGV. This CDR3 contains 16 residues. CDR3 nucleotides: TGTGCCAGCAGCTTAGGCGAGACAGGCGTGGACTATGGCTACACCTTC. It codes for CASSLGETGVDYGYTF.

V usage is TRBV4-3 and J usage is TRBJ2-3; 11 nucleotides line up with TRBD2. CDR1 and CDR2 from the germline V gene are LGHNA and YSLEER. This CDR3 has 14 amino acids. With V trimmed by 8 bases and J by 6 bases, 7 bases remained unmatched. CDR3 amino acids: CASGLAGGSDTQYF. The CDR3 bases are TGCGCCAGCGGCCTAGCGGGAGGATCTGATACGCAGTATTTT.

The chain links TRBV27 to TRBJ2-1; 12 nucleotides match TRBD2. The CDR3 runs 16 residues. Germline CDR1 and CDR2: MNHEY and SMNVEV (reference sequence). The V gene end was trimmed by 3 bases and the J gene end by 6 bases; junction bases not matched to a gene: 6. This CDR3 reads CASSLSSGGAGNEQFF. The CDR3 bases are TGTGCCAGCAGTTTGTCTAGCGGGGGGGCCGGCAATGAGCAGTTCTTC.

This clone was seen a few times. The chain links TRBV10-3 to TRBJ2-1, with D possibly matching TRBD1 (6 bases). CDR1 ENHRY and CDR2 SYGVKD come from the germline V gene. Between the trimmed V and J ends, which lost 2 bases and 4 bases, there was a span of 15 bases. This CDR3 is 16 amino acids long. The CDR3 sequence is CAISETDRYLYNEQFF. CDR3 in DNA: TGTGCCATCAGTGAGACCGACAGGTACTTATACAATGAGCAGTTCTTC.

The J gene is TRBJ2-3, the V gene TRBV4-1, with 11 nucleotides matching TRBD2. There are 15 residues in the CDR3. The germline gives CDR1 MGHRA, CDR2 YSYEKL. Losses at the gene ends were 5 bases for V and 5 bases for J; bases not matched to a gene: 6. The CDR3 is CASSDTSGGKDTQYF. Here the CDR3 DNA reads TGCGCCAGCAGCGACACTAGCGGGGGAAAAGATACGCAGTATTTT.

CDR3 protein: CASSYSGGTSYGYTF. The CDR3, as DNA: TGTGCCAGCAGTTACTCTGGCGGTACTTCCTATGGCTACACCTTC. The V gene is TRBV6-6, the J gene TRBJ1-2; the D is unclear. The germline gives CDR1 MNHNY, CDR2 SVGAGI (reference sequence). This CDR3 comprises 15 residues. V lost 0 bases and J 4 bases, leaving 12 bases between the germline ends.

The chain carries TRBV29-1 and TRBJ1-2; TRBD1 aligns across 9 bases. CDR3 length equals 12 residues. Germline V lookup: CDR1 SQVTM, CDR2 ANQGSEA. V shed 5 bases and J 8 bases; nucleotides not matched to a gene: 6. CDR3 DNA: TGCAGCGTTAGAGGGGACAGGGACGGCTACACCTTC. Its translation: CSVRGDRDGYTF.

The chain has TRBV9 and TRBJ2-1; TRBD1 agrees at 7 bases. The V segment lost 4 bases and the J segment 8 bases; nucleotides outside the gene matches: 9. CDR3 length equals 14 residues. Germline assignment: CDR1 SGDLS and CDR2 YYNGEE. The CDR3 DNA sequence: TGTGCCAGCAGCCCGAGGACAGGAACAGATGAGCAGTTCTTC. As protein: CASSPRTGTDEQFF.